The 24 T cell receptor beta chains presented below share a single source sample, sequenced in a study of human T cells and chemical hapten exposure. TCRdb re-called the RACE reads with MiXCR, one entry per CDR3 protein. The sample lists roughly 88,000 distinct CDR3 sequences, around 10% occurring once. Time point described: pre-sensitization, week 0. Indicated treatment: therapeutic diphenylcyclopropenone sensitization with weekly scalp DPC. Sequenced material: whole blood, taken in connection with sensitization to the hapten diphenylcyclopropenone (DPC). The source is a woman aged 40 to 55 with alopecia areata. Some clones in this sample may be carry-over from other donors' samples.

The chain has TRBV7-6 and TRBJ2-3; D may be TRBD2 (5 bases). This CDR3 comprises 16 residues. Germline V gene lookup returns CDR1 SGHVS and CDR2 FNYEAQ. Trimming cost V 4 bases and J 2 bases, with 16 bases left between them. The CDR3 DNA is TGTGCCAGCAGCTGGGGTGATTTGAGGGCCACAGATACGCAGTATTTT. Translating it yields CASSWGDLRATDTQYF.

This clonotype came up many times. The gene calls are TRBV20-1 and TRBJ2-6; 9 nucleotides agree with TRBD1. This CDR3 contains 16 residues. The J segment lost 1 base and the V segment lost 5 bases, leaving 6 bases of the junction unmatched. Germline V gene data show CDR1 as DFQATT and CDR2 as SNEGSKA (reference sequence). The CDR3 DNA is TGCAGTGCTGTCGGACAGGGGCTGTCTGGGGCCAACGTCCTGACTTTC. It specifies CSAVGQGLSGANVLTF.

With regard to this clonotype: This may come from a read error, since a much larger clone is one base off. The chain carries TRBV5-1 and TRBJ2-3, with D perhaps matching TRBD2 (6 bases). Per the germline V gene, CDR1 is SGHRS and CDR2 is YFSETQ. This CDR3 region has 15 residues. The CDR3 sequence: CASSLVAGSTVTQYF. CDR3 DNA sequence: TGCGCCAGCAGCTTGGTTGCGGGGAGCACAGTTACGCAGTATTTT.

The table lists this clonotype with many counts. V and J are TRBV20-1 and TRBJ2-3; no clear D gene. Trimming took 5 bases from V and 6 from J, leaving 15 bases between them. The CDR3 is 13 amino acids. The germline V gene encodes CDR1 DFQATT and CDR2 SNEGSKA (reference sequence). The CDR3 nucleotides are TGCAGTGCTCCCGACATCCTCCGGGATACGCAGTATTTT. Its translation is CSAPDILRDTQYF.

This clonotype was found many times. The chain is built from TRBV24-1 and TRBJ2-3; 8 nucleotides align to TRBD1. V dropped 3 bases and J dropped 2; count of bases not matched to a gene: 3. Per the germline V gene, CDR1 is KGHDR and CDR2 is SFDVKD. CDR3 length: 15 residues. The CDR3 loop is CATSDPTGDTDTQYF. The CDR3 DNA sequence: TGTGCCACCAGTGATCCGACAGGGGACACAGATACGCAGTATTTT.

Ten or more counts support this clonotype. The germline gene is not matched at one end of the junction; a read error may be the cause. The rearrangement links TRBV5-1 to TRBJ2-7; D may be TRBD2 (6 bases). The CDR3 sequence is 11 residues long. Germline CDR1 and CDR2: SGHRS and YFSETQ. CDR3 loop: CASSLGGEQYF. The CDR3 DNA follows: TGTGCCAGCAGCTTGGGAGGCGAGCAGTACTTC.

This rearrangement joins TRBV6-1 to TRBJ2-5, with D unresolved. Trimming took 1 base from V and 5 from J, leaving 14 bases between them. This CDR3 is built from 15 residues. Germline CDR1 reads MNHNS; CDR2 reads SASEGT. CDR3 DNA: TGTGCCAGCAGTGAAGGCGTGACACCGGTGGAGACCCAGTACTTC. Its translation is CASSEGVTPVETQYF.

This clonotype was recorded a few times. CDR3 DNA: TGTGCCAGCAGCTCCCCCGAGGGGGACTATCCCTACAATGAGCAGTTCTTC. It encodes CASSSPEGDYPYNEQFF. The rearrangement links TRBV7-9 to TRBJ2-1, with D perhaps TRBD2 (7 bases). CDR3 size: 17 residues. Trimming stripped 4 bases from V and 2 bases from J, with 18 bases between. In germline, CDR1 is SEHNR, CDR2 FQNEAQ (reference sequence). Full variable domain (rest looked up from reference TRBV7-9 and TRBJ2-1): DTGVSQNPRHKITKRGQNVTFRCDPISEHNRLYWYRQTLGQGPEFLTYFQNEAQLEKSRLLSDRFSAERPKGSFSTLEIQRTEQGDSAMYLCASSSPEGDYPYNEQFFGPGTRLTVL.

The chain recombines TRBV19 with TRBJ1-1; maybe TRBD1 (5 bases). There are 13 residues in the CDR3. Per germline, CDR1 LNHDA and CDR2 SQIVND (reference sequence). The ends were cut back, 6 bases at V and 6 bases at J, with 14 bases in the middle. CDR3 residues: CASSPTAAPEAFF. For the CDR3, the DNA is TGTGCCAGTAGCCCGACAGCGGCCCCTGAAGCTTTCTTT.

This clonotype was observed many times. The chain couples TRBV6-1 to TRBJ1-1; TRBD1 matches 8 bases. Germline V CDR1 and CDR2: MNHNS, SASEGT. V lost 4 bases, J lost 5 bases, and 6 bases stayed unmatched. This CDR3 spans 14 amino acids. CDR3 DNA sequence: TGTGCCAGCAGTGTTGGACAGGGAGAGACTGAAGCTTTCTTT. Amino acids: CASSVGQGETEAFF.

The chain has TRBV7-2 and TRBJ2-1; TRBD1 might be the D (7 bases). Germline CDR1 is SGHTA and CDR2 is FQGNSA. The CDR3 totals 15 residues. Trimming took 5 bases from V and 4 from J, leaving 15 bases between them. CDR3: CASSRSAGQYNEQFF. The CDR3 DNA reads as TGTGCCAGCAGCCGGTCCGCGGGACAGTACAATGAGCAGTTCTTC.

This clonotype was seen ten or more times. This chain's CDR3 is CASSPGSNQPQHF. In DNA, the CDR3 is TGTGCCAGCAGCCCAGGGAGCAATCAGCCCCAGCATTTT. The V call is TRBV27, the J call TRBJ1-5; D perhaps matches TRBD1 (5 bases). Germline CDR1 is MNHEY and CDR2 is SMNVEV (reference sequence). The CDR3 contains 13 residues. Trimming stripped 6 bases from V and 1 base from J, with 7 bases between.

This clonotype has a count of ten or more. The rearrangement uses TRBV7-9 and TRBJ2-4, with D possibly matching TRBD2 (6 bases). Trimming removed 5 bases at V and 9 bases at J, with 14 bases between. Germline assignment: CDR1 SEHNR and CDR2 FQNEAQ (reference sequence). The CDR3 has 13 residues. CDR3 sequence: CASSPSAGSIQYF. For the CDR3, the DNA is TGTGCCAGCAGCCCCAGTGCGGGGAGCATTCAGTACTTC.

CDR3 residues: CASTARIYEQYF. The CDR3 DNA reads TGTGCCAGCACCGCCCGTATCTACGAGCAGTACTTC. This chain uses TRBV2 with TRBJ2-7; no clear D gene. From germline, CDR1 is SNHLY and CDR2 FYNNEI. V lost 7 bases and J lost 3, with 10 bases in between. The CDR3 contains 12 residues.

This clonotype was recorded many times. The chain recombines TRBV5-6 with TRBJ1-2; D not resolved. The V end lost 2 bases, the J end lost 5 bases, and 13 bases lay between the germline ends. This CDR3 is built from 14 residues. The germline gives CDR1 SGHDT, CDR2 YYEEEE. CDR3 bases: TGTGCCAGCAGCTTTGGGTCGCAACTTTATGGCTACACCTTC. Translation: CASSFGSQLYGYTF.

This clonotype was found a few times. The rearrangement uses TRBV3-1 and TRBJ1-2; D not certain. The CDR3 length is 16 residues. Germline CDR1 is LGHDT and CDR2 is YNNKEL (reference sequence). Trimming removed 0 bases from V and 3 bases from J, with 14 bases in between. The CDR3 spells CASSQDFASQDYGYTF. DNA of the CDR3: TGTGCCAGCAGCCAAGATTTTGCATCCCAGGACTATGGCTACACCTTC.

The sample holds many counts of this clonotype. The gene calls are TRBV9 and TRBJ2-1; 7 nucleotides align to TRBD1. This CDR3 contains 15 residues. Germline V gene data show CDR1 as SGDLS and CDR2 as YYNGEE. After removal of 3 bases from V and 7 bases from J, the junction contained 10 bases not matched to a gene. CDR3 in DNA: TGTGCCAGCAGCGGCCCAGACAGGGCTAGAAATGAGCAGTTCTTC. Translating gives CASSGPDRARNEQFF.

Details on this clonotype: Given a much more abundant clone one base away, this may be a read error. This sequence joins TRBV6-2 or TRBV6-3 and TRBJ2-2, with D uncertain. Germline-derived CDR1 and CDR2 are MNHEY and SVGEGT. CDR3 length equals 12 residues. The CDR3 DNA follows: TGTGCCTGCAGCCCACGCACCGGGGAGCTGTTTTTT. This translates into CACSPRTGELFF.

In its sample, this clonotype was seen a few times. The chain joins TRBV3-1 to TRBJ1-1; D is unresolved. The CDR3 contains 14 residues. Per the germline V gene, CDR1 is LGHDT and CDR2 is YNNKEL (reference sequence). V was pared by 1 base and J by 1 base, with 7 bases between. The CDR3 spells CASSQGSGNTEAFF. The CDR3 nucleotides read TGTGCCAGCAGCCAAGGATCCGGGAACACTGAAGCTTTCTTT.

This chain links TRBV7-9 with TRBJ1-2, with D perhaps matching TRBD1 (5 bases). Per germline, CDR1 SEHNR and CDR2 FQNEAQ (reference sequence). V gave up 3 bases and J gave up 4 bases, with 12 bases separating them. The CDR3 has 14 residues. The DNA for the CDR3 is TGTGCCAGCAGCTTGGTAGGGGATAGCTATGGCTACACCTTC. Amino acid sequence: CASSLVGDSYGYTF.

This clonotype has more than one count but fewer than ten. The chain recombines TRBV10-3 with TRBJ2-7, with TRBD2 matching 8 bases. CDR3 size: 14 residues. The V gene end was trimmed by 10 bases and the J gene end by 2 bases; junction bases not matched to a gene: 10. Germline V gives CDR1 ENHRY, CDR2 SYGVKD. CDR3 in amino acids: CATRVSGTTYEQYF. In DNA, the CDR3 is TGTGCCACGAGGGTTAGCGGGACAACCTACGAGCAGTACTTC.

This clonotype has a handful of counts. The rearrangement links TRBV7-6 to TRBJ2-2, with TRBD2 matching 8 bases. Trimming took 4 bases from V and 0 from J; bases not matched to a gene: 7. The germline gives CDR1 SGHVS, CDR2 FNYEAQ. This CDR3 comprises 17 residues. CDR3 amino acids: CASSSPRGGANTGELFF. CDR3 coding DNA: TGTGCCAGCAGCTCCCCCCGGGGGGGGGCGAACACCGGGGAGCTGTTTTTT.

This clonotype occurred many times. This chain joins TRBV19 and TRBJ2-1; no clear D. In germline, CDR1 is LNHDA, CDR2 SQIVND (reference sequence). Trimming stripped 1 base from V and 2 bases from J, with 9 bases between. The CDR3 has 15 residues. The CDR3 sequence: CASSIGSRTYNEQFF. Written as DNA, the CDR3 is TGTGCCAGTAGTATAGGGAGTCGAACCTACAATGAGCAGTTCTTC.

This clonotype was found many times. The chain has TRBV7-9 and TRBJ1-1; D unclear. Trimming removed 4 bases at V and 3 bases at J, with 6 bases between. Looked up from germline, CDR1 is SEHNR and CDR2 is FQNEAQ (reference sequence). This CDR3 has 12 amino acids. CDR3 sequence reads: CASSYGDTEAFF. The CDR3 DNA sequence: TGTGCCAGCAGCTATGGGGACACTGAAGCTTTCTTT.